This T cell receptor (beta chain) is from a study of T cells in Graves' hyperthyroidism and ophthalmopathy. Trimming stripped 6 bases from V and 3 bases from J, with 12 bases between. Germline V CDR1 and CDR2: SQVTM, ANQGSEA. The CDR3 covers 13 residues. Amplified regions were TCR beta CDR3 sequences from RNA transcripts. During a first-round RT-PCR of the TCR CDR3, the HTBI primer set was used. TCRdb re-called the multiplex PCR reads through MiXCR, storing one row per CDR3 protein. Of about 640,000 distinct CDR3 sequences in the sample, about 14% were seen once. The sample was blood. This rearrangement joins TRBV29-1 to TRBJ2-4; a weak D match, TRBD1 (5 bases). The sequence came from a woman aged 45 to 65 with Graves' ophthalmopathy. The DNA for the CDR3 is TGCAGCGTAAGACAGTCCGTCAAAAACATTCAGTACTTC. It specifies CSVRQSVKNIQYF.